The text below deals with one T cell receptor beta chain. This entry is derived from a study of T cell changes during pregnancy in multiple sclerosis. Only in-frame clones appear in the TCRdb table, and some are missing; sequencing was by immunoSEQ multiplex PCR. The sample consists of tens of thousands of clones, roughly nine tenths of them appearing once. The CDR3 sequence is 16 residues long. This chain connects TRBV1 to TRBJ2-7; the D segment call TRBD2 is taken from the table without a DNA check. TRBV1 has pseudogene status. The sequence was obtained from a female donor in good health, enrolled as a control in a pregnancy study. Source: peripheral blood, taken in the first trimester of pregnancy. The DNA for the CDR3 is TGCACCAGCAGCAAAGATGGGCTAGCGGGACACTACGAGCAGTACTTC. It yields the protein CTSSKDGLAGHYEQYF.